One and the same sample provided the 29 T cell receptor beta chains below, sequenced in a study of CD8+ T cells in alopecia areata. Isolated RNA was reverse transcribed into cDNA used as the sequencing template. TCRdb keeps only in-frame clones here, not all; method: immunoSEQ multiplex PCR. The sample holds about 150,000 clones; around two thirds are singletons and the top ten take just over 35%. Sequencing was performed on CD8+ T cells sorted from blood. The receptors shown here come from a human donor in good health.

This clone was counted between two and nine times. CDR3 coding DNA: TGTGCCAGCAGTTTCGCTCTAGCGGGAGCCGGTAGCTCCTACAATGAGCAGTTCTTC. This encodes CASSFALAGAGSSYNEQFF. The chain employs TRBV27 and TRBJ2-1; 10 bases map to TRBD2. CDR1 and CDR2 from the germline V gene are MNHEY and SMNVEV (reference sequence). Trimming removed 3 bases from V and 0 bases from J; junction bases left unmatched: 11. The CDR3 length is 19 residues.

This clone was detected a few times. The sample has other DNA sequences that encode this CDR3 too. The V and J genes are TRBV9 and TRBJ1-5; possible D gene TRBD1, 6 bases. This CDR3 comprises 14 residues. Germline V lookup: CDR1 SGDLS, CDR2 YYNGEE. The ends were cut back, 0 bases at V and 7 bases at J, with 11 bases in the middle. The CDR3 spells CASSVGGAGQPQHF. The DNA of the CDR3 is TGTGCCAGCAGCGTAGGGGGGGCCGGGCAGCCCCAGCATTTT.

The gene calls are TRBV29-1 and TRBJ2-7, with 16 bases aligning to TRBD2. Trimming took 6 bases from V and 3 from J; bases not matched to a gene: 11. The CDR3 runs 17 residues. CDR1 and CDR2 (germline): SQVTM, ANQGSEA. The CDR3 DNA sequence: TGCAGCGTGGAGGGACTAGCGGGAGGGCCTATAGGCTACGAGCAGTACTTC. Translated: CSVEGLAGGPIGYEQYF.

This chain joins TRBV5-1 and TRBJ2-7; 9 bases align to TRBD1. The germline CDR1 and CDR2 sequences are SGHRS and YFSETQ. There are 13 residues in the CDR3. V dropped 0 bases and J dropped 5; count of bases not matched to a gene: 0. The CDR3 region is CASSLGQGDEQYF. CDR3 nucleotides: TGCGCCAGCAGCTTGGGACAGGGGGACGAGCAGTACTTC.

The J gene is TRBJ2-7, the V gene TRBV11-2; no definite D call. The CDR3 consists of 13 residues. Germline V gene data show CDR1 as SGHAT and CDR2 as FQNNGV. Trimming cost V 3 bases and J 1 base, with 7 bases left between them. The chain's CDR3 is CASSFQASYEQYF. DNA of the CDR3: TGTGCCAGCAGCTTTCAAGCATCCTACGAGCAGTACTTC.

Comment on this clone: In the same sample, other DNA sequences code for this CDR3. This chain connects TRBV29-1 to TRBJ1-2; TRBD1 aligns across 8 bases. The germline CDR1 and CDR2 sequences are SQVTM and ANQGSEA. The ends lost 3 bases at V and 8 bases at J; junction bases unmatched: 2. The CDR3 sequence is 11 residues long. This CDR3 is CSVEDRAGYTF. In nucleotides, the CDR3 is TGCAGCGTTGAGGACAGGGCGGGCTACACCTTC.

V usage is TRBV4-2 and J usage is TRBJ2-7; 12 bases line up with TRBD2. With 1 base clipped from V and 5 bases from J, the junction kept 6 bases outside the gene matches. Per germline, CDR1 LGHNA and CDR2 YNFKEQ. The CDR3 contains 16 residues. The CDR3 sequence: CASSQGMTSGSDEQYF. In nucleotides, the CDR3 is TGTGCCAGCAGCCAAGGAATGACTAGCGGGAGTGACGAGCAGTACTTC.

Note on this clone: Other DNA sequences within the sample encode an identical CDR3. The chain recombines TRBV27 with TRBJ1-2, with 7 bases aligning to TRBD1. After removal of 5 bases from V and 4 bases from J, the junction contained 4 bases not matched to a gene. CDR3 size: 13 residues. Germline V gene lookup returns CDR1 MNHEY and CDR2 SMNVEV (reference sequence). Written as DNA, the CDR3 is TGTGCCAGCAGTCCGACAGGGCTCTATGGCTACACCTTC. As protein: CASSPTGLYGYTF.

The rearrangement uses TRBV6-5 and TRBJ2-1, with D possibly matching TRBD2 (6 bases). The V and J ends lost 0 bases and 7 bases respectively, with 13 bases between them. The germline V gene encodes CDR1 MNHEY and CDR2 SVGAGI. This CDR3 is 15 amino acids long. CDR3 protein: CASSYSEGFMNEQFF. The CDR3 DNA is TGTGCCAGCAGTTACTCGGAGGGTTTCATGAATGAGCAGTTCTTC.

CDR3 residues: CSVDGLVEGQGHHVYGYTF. The CDR3, as DNA: TGCAGCGTTGATGGATTGGTTGAGGGGCAGGGGCATCATGTTTATGGCTACACCTTC. The J gene is TRBJ1-2, the V gene TRBV29-1; tentative D call: TRBD1 (6 bases). The CDR3 has 19 residues. Trimming took 3 bases from V and 5 from J, leaving 31 bases between them. Germline V gives CDR1 SQVTM, CDR2 ANQGSEA.

This chain joins TRBV14 and TRBJ2-2; 14 bases are a match to TRBD2. This CDR3 spans 17 amino acids. CDR1 and CDR2 from the germline V gene are SGHDN and FVKESK. V was pared by 2 bases and J by 7 bases, with 6 bases of the junction left unmatched. CDR3 DNA sequence: TGTGCCAGCAGCCAAACCGGGACTAGCGGGAGTGACGGGGAGCTGTTTTTT. Translated, it gives CASSQTGTSGSDGELFF.

In its sample, this clone was seen once. V and J are TRBV7-9 and TRBJ2-1; 7 bases match TRBD1. The V gene end was trimmed by 4 bases and the J gene end by 1 base; junction bases not matched to a gene: 7. The CDR3 consists of 16 residues. Germline CDR1 SEHNR, CDR2 FQNEAQ (reference sequence). In nucleotides, the CDR3 is TGTGCCAGCAGCTCCGACAGGGTGATATCCTACAATGAGCAGTTCTTC. Residues: CASSSDRVISYNEQFF. Using reference TRBV7-9 and TRBJ2-1 for the parts outside the CDR3, the full variable domain is DTGVSQNPRHKITKRGQNVTFRCDPISEHNRLYWYRQTLGQGPEFLTYFQNEAQLEKSRLLSDRFSAERPKGSFSTLEIQRTEQGDSAMYLCASSSDRVISYNEQFFGPGTRLTVL.

The genes are TRBV30 and TRBJ1-1; 8 bases are a match to TRBD1. CDR1 is GTSNPN and CDR2 is SVGIG in the germline V gene (reference sequence). The V and J ends lost 2 bases and 1 base, in that order; junction bases with no gene match: 6. The CDR3 extends over 15 amino acids. CDR3 coding DNA: TGTGCCTGGAGTCACGCGACAGGGGAGAACACTGAAGCTTTCTTT. Translating it yields CAWSHATGENTEAFF.

This clone came up a few times. The chain employs TRBV14 and TRBJ1-1; TRBD1 agrees at 7 bases. V shed 4 bases and J 10 bases; nucleotides not matched to a gene: 12. The CDR3 is made up of 14 amino acids. CDR1 and CDR2 from the germline V gene are SGHDN and FVKESK. The CDR3 nucleotides are TGTGCCAGCAGCCTTATTGGCGGCGGACAGGCAGCTTTCTTT. As protein: CASSLIGGGQAAFF.

This sequence joins TRBV7-9 and TRBJ1-2; 11 positions agree with TRBD1. V was clipped by 5 bases and J by 5 bases; unmatched bases: 10. Germline CDR1 is SEHNR and CDR2 is FQNEAQ (reference sequence). The CDR3 is 16 residues long. CDR3 sequence reads: CASSATWTGGVYGYTF. The CDR3 region has the DNA TGTGCCAGCAGCGCCACATGGACAGGGGGCGTATATGGCTACACCTTC.

The chain employs TRBV29-1 and TRBJ2-5, with 9 nucleotides matching TRBD1. CDR1 and CDR2 from the germline V gene are SQVTM and ANQGSEA. CDR3 length equals 12 residues. V shed 6 bases, J shed 7 bases, and the junction held 6 bases outside the gene matches. The CDR3 nucleotides read TGCAGCGTCGGGGACAGGGAGGCGACCCAGTACTTC. Its translation is CSVGDREATQYF. The full variable domain, its missing parts supplied by reference TRBV29-1 and TRBJ2-5, is SAVISQKPSRDICQRGTSLTIQCQVDSQVTMMFWYRQQPGQSLTLIATANQGSEATYESGFVIDKFPISRPNLTFSTLTVSNMSPEDSSIYLCSVGDREATQYFGPGTRLLVL.

This clone was counted a few times. The CDR3 DNA reads as TGTGCCAGCAGTCGCGACCTAGTGGACGAGCAGTACTTC. It codes for CASSRDLVDEQYF. The rearrangement links TRBV6-5 to TRBJ2-7; D ambiguous. V lost 5 bases to trimming and J lost 5 bases, with 13 bases between them. The CDR3 spans 13 residues. Germline V gene data show CDR1 as MNHEY and CDR2 as SVGAGI.

V usage is TRBV20-1 and J usage is TRBJ1-2, with TRBD1 identical over 7 bases. The CDR3 sequence is 11 residues long. The V gene's germline CDR1 is DFQATT and CDR2 SNEGSKA (reference sequence). J gave up 6 bases and V 7 bases, and 5 bases lay outside the gene matches. CDR3 residues: CSVPGGHGYTF. For the CDR3, the DNA is TGCAGTGTCCCAGGGGGTCATGGCTACACCTTC.

The chain links TRBV13 to TRBJ2-7, with 8 bases identical to TRBD1. CDR1 and CDR2 from the germline V gene are PRHDT and FYEKMQ (reference sequence). The V segment lost 5 bases and the J segment 3 bases; nucleotides outside the gene matches: 9. CDR3 length: 15 residues. CDR3 protein: CASSAAGTGIYEQYF. The CDR3 DNA reads TGTGCCAGCAGCGCCGCCGGGACAGGCATCTACGAGCAGTACTTC.

This rearrangement joins TRBV18 to TRBJ2-2, with D unclear. Trimming removed 3 bases from V and 6 bases from J, with 17 bases in between. Germline CDR1 is KGHSH and CDR2 is LQKENI. CDR3 length: 16 amino acids. In DNA, the CDR3 is TGTGCCAGCTCACCGGAAATCCAAAGAGTCCCCGGGGAGCTGTTTTTT. This codes for CASSPEIQRVPGELFF.

The chain has TRBV29-1 and TRBJ2-7; 9 nucleotides agree with TRBD1. Germline-derived CDR1 and CDR2 are SQVTM and ANQGSEA. V shed 7 bases and J 7 bases; nucleotides not matched to a gene: 14. This CDR3 contains 14 residues. The CDR3 spells CSAQGQGGDSEQYF. The CDR3 DNA reads TGCAGCGCCCAGGGACAGGGTGGGGATAGTGAGCAGTACTTC.

This chain joins TRBV25-1 and TRBJ1-5; D unclear. The CDR3 contains 14 residues. From germline, CDR1 is MGHDK and CDR2 SYGVNS. Trimming removed 6 bases at V and 9 bases at J, with 18 bases between. The CDR3 loop is CASSPLGGSAPQHF. CDR3 coding DNA: TGTGCCAGCAGCCCATTAGGTGGTTCGGCGCCCCAGCATTTT.

This rearrangement joins TRBV29-1 to TRBJ2-2; D remains ambiguous. Germline V gene sequence: CDR1 SQVTM, CDR2 ANQGSEA. V lost 1 base and J 7 bases, leaving 7 bases between the germline ends. The CDR3 consists of 12 residues. CDR3 DNA: TGCAGCGTTGAAGGGGTATTCGGGGAGCTGTTTTTT. Translation: CSVEGVFGELFF.

The gene calls are TRBV11-2 and TRBJ2-7; no reliable D call. V was clipped by 2 bases and J by 5 bases, with 4 bases between them. The CDR3 totals 11 residues. Germline CDR1 and CDR2: SGHAT and FQNNGV. As DNA, the CDR3 is TGTGCCAGCAGCTTAACGGACGAGCAGTACTTC. Its translation is CASSLTDEQYF.

The sample holds one count of this clone. This sequence joins TRBV7-9 and TRBJ1-5; D may be TRBD1 (6 bases). The length of the CDR3 is 15 residues. Germline V gene lookup returns CDR1 SEHNR and CDR2 FQNEAQ (reference sequence). Deletions cut 5 bases from V and 3 bases from J, with 14 bases between. The CDR3 spells CASSLKGGDNQPQHF. CDR3 in DNA: TGTGCCAGCAGCCTTAAGGGGGGCGACAATCAGCCCCAGCATTTT.

As concerns this clone: Germline is not matched at one junction end, which may reflect a read error. This chain connects TRBV29-1 to TRBJ2-1; TRBD1 aligns across 7 bases. Germline loops: CDR1 SQVTM, CDR2 ANQGSEA. This CDR3 contains 12 residues. This CDR3 is CSAGARQGIWIF. In nucleotides, the CDR3 is TGCAGCGCCGGGGCACGACAGGGAATTTGGATCTTC.

The chain is built from TRBV5-1 and TRBJ2-5, with 8 bases identical to TRBD2. The CDR3 consists of 17 residues. The junction had 15 bases not matched to a gene; V was cut back by 3 bases and J by 5 bases. Germline assignment: CDR1 SGHRS and CDR2 YFSETQ. CDR3 sequence (DNA): TGCGCCAGCAGCTCCTGGGACCGCAGCGGGAGTAGGGAGACCCAGTACTTC. Translation: CASSSWDRSGSRETQYF.

This chain uses TRBV27 with TRBJ1-2, with D tentatively TRBD1 (5 bases). Germline loops: CDR1 MNHEY, CDR2 SMNVEV (reference sequence). The V end lost 3 bases, the J end lost 7 bases, and 15 bases lay between the germline ends. The CDR3 covers 14 residues. The CDR3 spells CASSFGGYGAGYTF. In DNA, the CDR3 is TGTGCCAGCAGTTTCGGGGGATATGGGGCTGGCTACACCTTC.

The CDR3 region has the DNA TGTGCCAGCAGTTCGGGGATATCTGGGGCCAACGTCCTGACTTTC. This sequence encodes CASSSGISGANVLTF. J is TRBJ2-6 and V is TRBV27; the D gene is possibly TRBD2 (5 bases). CDR1 and CDR2 from the germline V gene are MNHEY and SMNVEV (reference sequence). V dropped 4 bases and J dropped 1 base, with 8 bases sitting between them. The CDR3 is 15 residues long.